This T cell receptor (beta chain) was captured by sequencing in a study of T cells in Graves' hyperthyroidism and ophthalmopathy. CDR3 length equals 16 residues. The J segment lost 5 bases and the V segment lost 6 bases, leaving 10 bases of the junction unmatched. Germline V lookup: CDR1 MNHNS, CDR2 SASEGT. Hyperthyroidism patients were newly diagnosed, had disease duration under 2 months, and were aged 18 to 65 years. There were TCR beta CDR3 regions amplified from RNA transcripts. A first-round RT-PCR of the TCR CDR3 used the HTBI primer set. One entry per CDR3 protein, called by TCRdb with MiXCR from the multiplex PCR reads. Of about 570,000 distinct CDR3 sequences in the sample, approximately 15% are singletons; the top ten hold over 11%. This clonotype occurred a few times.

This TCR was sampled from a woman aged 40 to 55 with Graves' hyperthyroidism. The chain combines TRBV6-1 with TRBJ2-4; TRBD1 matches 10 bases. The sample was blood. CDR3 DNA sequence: TGTGCCAGCAGCAGGATTACCGGGACAGGGGAAAACATTCAGTACTTC. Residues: CASSRITGTGENIQYF.